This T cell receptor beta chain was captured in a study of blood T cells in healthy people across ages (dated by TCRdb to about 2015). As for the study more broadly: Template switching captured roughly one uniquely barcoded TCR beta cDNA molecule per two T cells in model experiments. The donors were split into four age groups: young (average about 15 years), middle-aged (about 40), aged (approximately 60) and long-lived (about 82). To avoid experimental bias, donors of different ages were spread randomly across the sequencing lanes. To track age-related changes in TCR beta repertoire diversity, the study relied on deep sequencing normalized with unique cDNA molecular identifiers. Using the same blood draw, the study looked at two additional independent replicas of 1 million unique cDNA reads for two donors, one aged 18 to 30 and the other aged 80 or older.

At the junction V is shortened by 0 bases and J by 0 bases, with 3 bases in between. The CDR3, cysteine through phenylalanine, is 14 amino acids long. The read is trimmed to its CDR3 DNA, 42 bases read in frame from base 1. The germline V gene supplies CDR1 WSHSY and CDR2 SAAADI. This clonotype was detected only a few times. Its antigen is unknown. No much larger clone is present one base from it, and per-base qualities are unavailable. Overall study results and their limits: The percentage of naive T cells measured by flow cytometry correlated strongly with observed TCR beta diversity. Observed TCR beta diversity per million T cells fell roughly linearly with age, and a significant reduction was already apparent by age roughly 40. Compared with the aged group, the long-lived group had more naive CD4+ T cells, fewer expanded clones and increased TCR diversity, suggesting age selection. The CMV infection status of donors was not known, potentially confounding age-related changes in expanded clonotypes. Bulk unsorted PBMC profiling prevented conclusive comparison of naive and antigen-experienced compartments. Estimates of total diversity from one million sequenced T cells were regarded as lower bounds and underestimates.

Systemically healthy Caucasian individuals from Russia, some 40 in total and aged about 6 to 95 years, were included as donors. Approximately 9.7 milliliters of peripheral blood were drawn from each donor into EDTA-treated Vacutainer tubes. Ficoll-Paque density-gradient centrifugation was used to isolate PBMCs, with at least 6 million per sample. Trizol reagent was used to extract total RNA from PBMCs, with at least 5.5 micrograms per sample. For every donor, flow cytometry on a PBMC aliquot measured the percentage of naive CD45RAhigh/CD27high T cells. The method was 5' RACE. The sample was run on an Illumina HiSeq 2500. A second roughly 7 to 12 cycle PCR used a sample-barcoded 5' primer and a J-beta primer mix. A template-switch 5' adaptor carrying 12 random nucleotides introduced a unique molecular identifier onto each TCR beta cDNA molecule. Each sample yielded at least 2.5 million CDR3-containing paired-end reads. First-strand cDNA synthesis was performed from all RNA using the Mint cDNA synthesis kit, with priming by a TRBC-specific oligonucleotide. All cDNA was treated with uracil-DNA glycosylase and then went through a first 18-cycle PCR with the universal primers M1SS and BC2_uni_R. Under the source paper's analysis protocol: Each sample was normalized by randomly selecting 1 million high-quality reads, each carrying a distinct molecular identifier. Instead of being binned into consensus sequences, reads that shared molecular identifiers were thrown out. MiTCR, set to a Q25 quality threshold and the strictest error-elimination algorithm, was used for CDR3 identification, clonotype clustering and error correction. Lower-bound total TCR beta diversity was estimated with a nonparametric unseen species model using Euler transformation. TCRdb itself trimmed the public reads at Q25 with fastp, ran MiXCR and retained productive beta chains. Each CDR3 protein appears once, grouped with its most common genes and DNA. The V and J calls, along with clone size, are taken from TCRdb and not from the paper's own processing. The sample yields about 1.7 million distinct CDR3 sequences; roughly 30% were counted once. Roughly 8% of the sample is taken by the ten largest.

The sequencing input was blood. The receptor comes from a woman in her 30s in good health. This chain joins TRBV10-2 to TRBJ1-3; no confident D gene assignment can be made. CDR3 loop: CASSESHSGNTIYF. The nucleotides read TGCGCCAGCAGTGAGTCCCACTCTGGAAACACCATATATTTT.